This T cell receptor beta chain was documented in a study of T-cell reconstitution after alpha-beta-depleted transplantation in children. Unique molecular identifiers were incorporated when the TCRbeta library was constructed. TCRdb re-called the PCR reads through MiXCR, storing one row per CDR3 protein. Here the sample spans about 480,000 distinct CDR3 sequences, about an eighth being singletons. This CDR3 comprises 15 residues. Trimming cost V 6 bases and J 5 bases; bases outside gene matches: 7. The sequenced sample was PBMCs from the stem cell graft donor, obtained from the stem cell graft. The rearrangement joins TRBV12-3 or TRBV12-4 to TRBJ2-2; 9 nucleotides match TRBD1. The TCR comes from a human donor who donated a stem cell graft to a child with combined immunodeficiency. DNA of the CDR3: TGTGCCAGCAGCCTGGGACAGGGTACGACCGGGGAGCTGTTTTTT. Translation gives CASSLGQGTTGELFF.